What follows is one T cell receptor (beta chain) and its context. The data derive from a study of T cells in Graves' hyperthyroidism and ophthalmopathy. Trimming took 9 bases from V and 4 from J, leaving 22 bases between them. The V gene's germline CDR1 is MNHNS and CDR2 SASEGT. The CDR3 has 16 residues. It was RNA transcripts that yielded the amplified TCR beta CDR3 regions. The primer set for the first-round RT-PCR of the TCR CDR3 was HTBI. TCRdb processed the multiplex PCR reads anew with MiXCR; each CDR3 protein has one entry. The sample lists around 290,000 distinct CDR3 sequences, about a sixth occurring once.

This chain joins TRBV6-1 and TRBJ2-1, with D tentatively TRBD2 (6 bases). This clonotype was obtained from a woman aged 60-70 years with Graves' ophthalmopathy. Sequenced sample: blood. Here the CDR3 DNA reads TGTGCCAGTGCCAGGGCGGGGAGCGGAACTTACAATGAGCAGTTCTTC. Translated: CASARAGSGTYNEQFF.